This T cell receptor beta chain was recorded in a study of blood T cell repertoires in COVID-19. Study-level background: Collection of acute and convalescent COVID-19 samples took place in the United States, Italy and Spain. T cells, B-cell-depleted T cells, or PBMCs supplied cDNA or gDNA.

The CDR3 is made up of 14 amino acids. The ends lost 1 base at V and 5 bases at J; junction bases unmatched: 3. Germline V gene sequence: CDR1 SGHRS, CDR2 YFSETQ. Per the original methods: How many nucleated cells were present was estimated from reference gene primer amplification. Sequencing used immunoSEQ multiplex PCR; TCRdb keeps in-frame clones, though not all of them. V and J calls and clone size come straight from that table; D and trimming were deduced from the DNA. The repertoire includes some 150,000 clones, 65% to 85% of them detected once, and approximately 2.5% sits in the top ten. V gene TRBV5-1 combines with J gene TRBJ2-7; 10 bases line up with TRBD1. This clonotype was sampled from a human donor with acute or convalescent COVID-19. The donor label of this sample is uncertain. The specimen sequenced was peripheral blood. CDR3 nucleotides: TGCGCCAGCAGCTTGCGGACAGGGGGAGACGAGCAGTACTTC. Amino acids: CASSLRTGGDEQYF.